One sample yielded the 14 T cell receptor beta chains listed below, sequenced in a study of cytomegalovirus exposure and HLA in healthy donors. Assay: immunoSEQ multiplex PCR; the TCRdb copy retains only in-frame clones and omits some. The sample contains about 120,000 clones, around 89% of which appear only once. The specimen was PBMCs. These receptors originate from a woman between 18 and 30 years old in good health and CMV-seropositive.

This clone occurred a few times. The genes are TRBV7-6 and TRBJ1-2, with D uncertain. The CDR3 contains 15 residues. V was shortened by 6 bases and J by 0 bases, with 14 bases between the two germline ends. Germline-derived CDR1 and CDR2 are SGHVS and FNYEAQ. The CDR3 coding sequence is TGTGCCAGCAGTCGAAATAGCCCACCTAACTATGGCTACACCTTC. Its translation: CASSRNSPPNYGYTF.

In its sample, this clone was seen a few times. The rearrangement links TRBV6-5 to TRBJ2-2; the match to TRBD2 covers 8 bases. CDR3 length equals 14 residues. Germline assignment: CDR1 MNHEY and CDR2 SVGAGI. Trimming at V came to 5 bases and at J to 6 bases, leaving 5 bases not matched to a gene. In DNA, the CDR3 is TGTGCCAGCAGTCAGCCGGGAGGGGCCGGGGAGCTGTTTTTT. Translation gives CASSQPGGAGELFF.

The V and J genes are TRBV19 and TRBJ1-5; D is perhaps TRBD1 (6 bases). The CDR3 length is 14 residues. The V gene's germline CDR1 is LNHDA and CDR2 SQIVND (reference sequence). V shed 3 bases and J shed 8 bases, with 14 bases lying between them. In DNA, the CDR3 is TGTGCCAGTAGTATCGTTTGGGGGCCGGAGCCCCAGCATTTT. It encodes CASSIVWGPEPQHF.

This clone was recorded a few times. This sample also contains other DNA sequences that code for the same CDR3. The chain is built from TRBV7-9 and TRBJ1-5, with D unresolved. CDR3 length: 12 amino acids. Trimming stripped 3 bases from V and 4 bases from J, with 4 bases between. Germline CDR1 and CDR2: SEHNR and FQNEAQ (reference sequence). The CDR3, as DNA: TGTGCCAGCAGCTTTTCAAATCAGCCCCAGCATTTT. Protein sequence: CASSFSNQPQHF.

The chain carries TRBV7-6 and TRBJ2-5; no definite D call. Germline CDR1 is SGHVS and CDR2 is FNYEAQ. V was shortened by 3 bases and J by 3 bases, with 8 bases between the two germline ends. CDR3 length: 13 amino acids. The CDR3 is CASSFNYEETQYF. The CDR3 nucleotides are TGTGCCAGCAGCTTTAACTATGAAGAGACCCAGTACTTC.

The chain uses TRBV6-4 and TRBJ1-1; 7 bases match TRBD1. The V and J ends lost 6 bases and 2 bases, in that order; junction bases with no gene match: 6. The germline CDR1 and CDR2 sequences are MRHNA and SNTAGT. The CDR3 is 14 residues long. CDR3 sequence: CASSPGTANTEAFF. CDR3 DNA sequence: TGTGCCAGCAGCCCCGGGACAGCTAACACTGAAGCTTTCTTT.

The V gene is TRBV30, the J gene TRBJ1-4; the D is unclear. The CDR3 sequence is 14 residues long. Trimming removed 4 bases from V and 0 bases from J, with 9 bases in between. The germline V gene encodes CDR1 GTSNPN and CDR2 SVGIG (reference sequence). The CDR3 region is CAWKEFATNEKLFF. CDR3 DNA sequence: TGTGCCTGGAAGGAGTTTGCAACTAATGAAAAACTGTTTTTT.

This chain uses TRBV6-6 with TRBJ2-2, with TRBD1 as a possible D gene (6 bases). Germline CDR1 reads MNHNY; CDR2 reads SVGAGI (reference sequence). The CDR3 contains 16 residues. V lost 7 bases and J 5 bases, leaving 20 bases between the germline ends. CDR3 coding DNA: TGTGCCAGCACCGACAGGACAGAAACAAGGACCGGGGAGCTGTTTTTT. This gives the protein CASTDRTETRTGELFF.

The chain couples TRBV18 to TRBJ1-1; possible D gene TRBD1, 5 bases. Germline assignment: CDR1 KGHSH and CDR2 LQKENI. The CDR3 has 15 residues. V lost 3 bases to trimming and J lost 3 bases, with 14 bases between them. CDR3 in amino acids: CASSPTGERHTEAFF. CDR3 coding DNA: TGTGCCAGCTCACCTACGGGGGAGAGGCACACTGAAGCTTTCTTT.

V usage is TRBV9 and J usage is TRBJ1-1, with a tentative D call TRBD1 (6 bases). Per the germline V gene, CDR1 is SGDLS and CDR2 is YYNGEE. V lost 0 bases, J lost 1 base, and 10 bases lay in between. The CDR3 extends over 15 amino acids. CDR3 sequence (DNA): TGTGCCAGCAGCGTAGTGGGGGCGCAGAACACTGAAGCTTTCTTT. Translating it yields CASSVVGAQNTEAFF.

The chain employs TRBV11-2 and TRBJ2-5; D possibly corresponds to TRBD2 (5 bases). Germline CDR1 reads SGHAT; CDR2 reads FQNNGV. CDR3 length equals 14 residues. Trimming stripped 5 bases from V and 5 bases from J, with 15 bases between. The CDR3 DNA reads TGTGCCAGCAGCCCCACGGGGAACGGGGAGACCCAGTACTTC. It translates to CASSPTGNGETQYF.

The chain is built from TRBV5-4 and TRBJ1-6; D remains unclear. The germline CDR1 and CDR2 sequences are SGHNT and YYREEE (reference sequence). The CDR3 length is 15 residues. V lost 4 bases and J lost 5, with 13 bases in between. The CDR3 is CASSPETADNSPLHF. The CDR3 DNA is TGTGCCAGCAGCCCGGAGACGGCAGATAATTCACCCCTCCACTTT.

The chain recombines TRBV11-2 with TRBJ2-7; TRBD2 aligns across 9 bases. Looked up from germline, CDR1 is SGHAT and CDR2 is FQNNGV. CDR3 length: 14 amino acids. V shed 7 bases, J shed 3 bases, and the junction held 7 bases outside the gene matches. CDR3 DNA: TGTGCCAGCACCGTAGCGGGAGTGGTCTACGAGCAGTACTTC. It yields the protein CASTVAGVVYEQYF.

This chain uses TRBV6-5 with TRBJ1-1; perhaps TRBD1 as D (6 bases). Trimming cost V 6 bases and J 4 bases, with 12 bases left between them. Per germline, CDR1 MNHEY and CDR2 SVGAGI. The CDR3 runs 13 residues. In DNA form, the CDR3 reads TGTGCCAGCAGGAGAGGGGGGGCCACTGAAGCTTTCTTT. It specifies CASRRGGATEAFF.